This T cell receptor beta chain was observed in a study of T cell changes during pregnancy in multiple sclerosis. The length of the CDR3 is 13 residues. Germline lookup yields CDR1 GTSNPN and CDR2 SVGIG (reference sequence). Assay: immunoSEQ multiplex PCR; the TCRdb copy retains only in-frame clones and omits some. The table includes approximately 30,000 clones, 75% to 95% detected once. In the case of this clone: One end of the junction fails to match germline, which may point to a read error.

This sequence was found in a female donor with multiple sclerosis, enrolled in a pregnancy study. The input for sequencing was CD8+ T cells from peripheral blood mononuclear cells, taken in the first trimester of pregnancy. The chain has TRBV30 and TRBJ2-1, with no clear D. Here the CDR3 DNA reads TGTGCCTGGACACTATCCTCCTCCAATGAGCAGTTCTTC. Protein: CAWTLSSSNEQFF.